The source of this T cell receptor (beta chain) is a study of blood T cell repertoires in COVID-19. This CDR3 has 18 amino acids. The germline V gene has CDR1 SNHLY and CDR2 FYNNEI. The junction had 17 bases not matched to a gene; V was cut back by 8 bases and J by 0 bases. The assay was immunoSEQ multiplex PCR, and TCRdb's table has in-frame clones only and misses some. The sample records about 40,000 clones, roughly three quarters being singletons. This clone was counted once. J is TRBJ2-5 and V is TRBV2, with 8 nucleotides matching TRBD1. The sequenced sample was peripheral blood. The receptor's source is a woman aged 80 or older with acute or convalescent COVID-19. The CDR3 protein is CASGFRTGRGMYQETQYF. For the CDR3, the DNA is TGTGCCAGCGGTTTCAGGACAGGGCGAGGGATGTACCAAGAGACCCAGTACTTC.